This T cell receptor (beta chain) was sequenced for a study of blood T cell repertoires in COVID-19. Across the study: COVID-19 samples, acute and convalescent, were from the United States, Italy and Spain. In each case, the material was cDNA or gDNA derived from T cells, B-cell-depleted T cells, or PBMCs.

Germline CDR1 MGHRA, CDR2 YSYEKL. Losses at the gene ends were 3 bases for V and 8 bases for J; bases not matched to a gene: 15. This CDR3 comprises 17 residues. As originally analysed: Researchers report that nucleated cell counts were estimated from reference gene primer amplification. The protocol was immunoSEQ multiplex PCR, while the TCRdb copy is restricted to in-frame clones and leaves out a portion. V, J and clone size are those of that table, while D and trimming were read from the DNA. The sample lists tens of thousands of clones; 88% were seen once. This TCR came from a human donor in a cohort sampled during active COVID-19. The source material was peripheral blood. The chain uses TRBV4-1 and TRBJ2-1; 8 bases align to TRBD2. The CDR3: CASSQAPGLGSQHEQFF. Written as DNA, the CDR3 is TGCGCCAGCAGCCAGGCTCCGGGACTAGGTTCACAGCATGAGCAGTTCTTC.